This T cell receptor (beta chain) was recorded in a study of vaccination effects on CD4 cells after COVID-19. CDR1 is MGHDK, CDR2 SYGVNS, per germline. V lost 8 bases to trimming and J lost 2 bases, with 12 bases between them. The length of the CDR3 is 13 residues. Ahead of sequencing, the ViraFEST assay grew antigen-specific CD4+ T cells using viral peptide pools. It was after 10 days of culture that CD4+ T cells were isolated. The person acquired a PCR-confirmed SARS-CoV-2 infection between March and December 2020. The repertoire was sequenced with immunoSEQ multiplex PCR; TCRdb's copy has only in-frame clones and lacks some. Among tens of thousands of clones, 65% to 85% were seen once, and the ten largest hold under 25%. Notes on this clone: Antigen: not known.

This receptor was obtained from a human donor who had a prior SARS-CoV-2 infection. The chain joins TRBV25-1 to TRBJ2-5, with a possible D match to TRBD1 (6 bases). This material consisted of CD4+ T cells from PBMCs cultured with HCoV-NL63 spike peptides, taken before COVID-19 vaccination. The CDR3 DNA is TGTGCCAGCGCAACAGGGAATCAAGAGACCCAGTACTTC. This gives the protein CASATGNQETQYF.